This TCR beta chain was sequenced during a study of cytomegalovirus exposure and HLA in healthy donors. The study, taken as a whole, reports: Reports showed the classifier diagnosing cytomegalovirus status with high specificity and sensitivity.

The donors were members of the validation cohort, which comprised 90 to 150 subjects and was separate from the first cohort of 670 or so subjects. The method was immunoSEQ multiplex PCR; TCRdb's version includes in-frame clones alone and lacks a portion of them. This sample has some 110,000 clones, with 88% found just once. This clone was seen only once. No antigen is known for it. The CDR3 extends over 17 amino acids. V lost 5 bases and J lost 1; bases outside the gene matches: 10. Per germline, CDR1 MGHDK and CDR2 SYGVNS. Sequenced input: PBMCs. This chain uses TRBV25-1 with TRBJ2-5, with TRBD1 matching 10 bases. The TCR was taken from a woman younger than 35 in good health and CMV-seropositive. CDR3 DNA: TGTGCCAGCAGTATGGACAGGGGGACATACCTCCAAGAGACCCAGTACTTC. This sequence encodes CASSMDRGTYLQETQYF.